Detailed here is one T cell receptor beta chain. Generated by immunoSEQ multiplex PCR, the TCRdb table keeps only in-frame clones and is missing some. The top ten hold under 8.5% of the sample, which has about 200,000 clones, around four fifths seen once. The data stem from a study of blood T cell repertoires in COVID-19. The Seattle patients, enrolled during active infection, were followed longitudinally. This CDR3 comprises 15 residues. CDR1 is SNHLY and CDR2 is FYNNEI in the germline V gene. J gave up 11 bases and V 5 bases, and 13 bases lay outside the gene matches. This receptor was taken from a woman aged 80 or older with COVID-19, enrolled during active disease. This rearrangement joins TRBV2 to TRBJ2-1; 9 bases match TRBD2. The specimen sequenced was peripheral blood. The CDR3 nucleotides are TGTGCCAGCAGTTACCTAGCGGGAATCGGTGAGCAGCAGTTCTTC. Translated, it gives CASSYLAGIGEQQFF.